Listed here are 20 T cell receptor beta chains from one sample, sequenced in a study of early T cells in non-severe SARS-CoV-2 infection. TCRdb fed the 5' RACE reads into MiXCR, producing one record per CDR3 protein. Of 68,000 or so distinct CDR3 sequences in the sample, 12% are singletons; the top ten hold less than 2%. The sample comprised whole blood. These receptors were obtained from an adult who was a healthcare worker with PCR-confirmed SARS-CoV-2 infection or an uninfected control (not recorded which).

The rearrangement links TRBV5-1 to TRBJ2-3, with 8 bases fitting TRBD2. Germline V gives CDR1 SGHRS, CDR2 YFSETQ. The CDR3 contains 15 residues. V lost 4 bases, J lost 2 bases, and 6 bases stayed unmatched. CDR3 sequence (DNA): TGCGCCAGCAGCGAGACTAGCGATCCCACAGATACGCAGTATTTT. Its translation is CASSETSDPTDTQYF.

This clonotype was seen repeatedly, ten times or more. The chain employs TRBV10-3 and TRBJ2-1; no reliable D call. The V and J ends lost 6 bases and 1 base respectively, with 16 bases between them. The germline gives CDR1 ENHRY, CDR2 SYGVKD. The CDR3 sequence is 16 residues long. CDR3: CAIRIGILGSYNEQFF. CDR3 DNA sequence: TGTGCCATCAGGATAGGGATTCTAGGTTCCTACAATGAGCAGTTCTTC.

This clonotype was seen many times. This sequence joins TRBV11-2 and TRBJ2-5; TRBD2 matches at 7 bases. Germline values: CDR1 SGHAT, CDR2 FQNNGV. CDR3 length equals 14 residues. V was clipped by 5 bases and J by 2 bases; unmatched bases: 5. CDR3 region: CASSKAGQQETQYF. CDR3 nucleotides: TGTGCCAGCAGCAAAGCGGGGCAACAAGAGACCCAGTACTTC. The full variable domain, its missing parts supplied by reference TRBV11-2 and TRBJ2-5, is EAGVAQSPRYKIIEKRQSVAFWCNPISGHATLYWYQQILGQGPKLLIQFQNNGVVDDSQLPKDRFSAERLKGVDSTLKIQPAKLEDSAVYLCASSKAGQQETQYFGPGTRLLVL.

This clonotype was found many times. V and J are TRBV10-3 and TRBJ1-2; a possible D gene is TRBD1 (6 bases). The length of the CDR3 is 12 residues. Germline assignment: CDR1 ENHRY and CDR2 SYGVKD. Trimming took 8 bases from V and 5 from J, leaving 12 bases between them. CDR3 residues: CAIQGSQYGYTF. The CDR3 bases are TGTGCCATCCAGGGGAGTCAGTATGGCTACACCTTC.

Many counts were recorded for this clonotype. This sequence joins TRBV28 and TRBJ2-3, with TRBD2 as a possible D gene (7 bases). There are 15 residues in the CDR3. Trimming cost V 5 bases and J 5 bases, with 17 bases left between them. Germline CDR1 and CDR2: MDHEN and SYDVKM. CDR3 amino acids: CASSPPWGGRDTQYF. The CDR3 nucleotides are TGTGCCAGCAGTCCCCCCTGGGGGGGGCGAGATACGCAGTATTTT.

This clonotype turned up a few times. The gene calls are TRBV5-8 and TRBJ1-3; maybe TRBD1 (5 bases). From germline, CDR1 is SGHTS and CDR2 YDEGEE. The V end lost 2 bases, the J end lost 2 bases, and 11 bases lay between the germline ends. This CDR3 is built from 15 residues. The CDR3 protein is CASSFQGFTGNTIYF. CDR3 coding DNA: TGTGCCAGCAGCTTTCAGGGTTTCACTGGAAACACCATATATTTT. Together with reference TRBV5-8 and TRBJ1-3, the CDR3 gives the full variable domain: EAGVTQSPTHLIKTRGQQATLRCSPISGHTSVYWYQQALGLGLQFLLWYDEGEERNRGNFPPRFSGRQFPNYSSELNVNALELEDSALYLCASSFQGFTGNTIYFGEGSWLTVV.

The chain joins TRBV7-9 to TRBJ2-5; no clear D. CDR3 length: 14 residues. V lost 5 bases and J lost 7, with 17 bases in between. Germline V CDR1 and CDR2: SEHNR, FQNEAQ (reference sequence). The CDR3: CASSPPVWPATQYF. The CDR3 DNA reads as TGTGCCAGCAGCCCCCCGGTTTGGCCGGCGACCCAGTACTTC.

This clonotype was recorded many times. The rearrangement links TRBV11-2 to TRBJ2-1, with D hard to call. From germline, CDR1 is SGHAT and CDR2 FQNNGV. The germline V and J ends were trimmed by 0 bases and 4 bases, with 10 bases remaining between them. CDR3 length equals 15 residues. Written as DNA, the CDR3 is TGTGCCAGCAGCTTAGACGCTCGCGCTTACAATGAGCAGTTCTTC. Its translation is CASSLDARAYNEQFF.

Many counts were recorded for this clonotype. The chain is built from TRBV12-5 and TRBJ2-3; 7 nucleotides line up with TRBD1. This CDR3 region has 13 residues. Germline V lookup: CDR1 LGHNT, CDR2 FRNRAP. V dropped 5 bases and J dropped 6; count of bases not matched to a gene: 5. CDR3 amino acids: CASGLRQGDTQYF. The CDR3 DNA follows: TGTGCTAGTGGTCTGAGACAGGGCGATACGCAGTATTTT.

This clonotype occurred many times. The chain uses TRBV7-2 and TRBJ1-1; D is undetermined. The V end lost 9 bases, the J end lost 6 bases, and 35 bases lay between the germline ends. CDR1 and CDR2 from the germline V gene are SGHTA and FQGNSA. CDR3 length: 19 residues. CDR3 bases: TGTGCCAGTCGGCCCCTTGACAAGGATCAACGGCCCTTTGGAGCTGAAGCTTTCTTT. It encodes CASRPLDKDQRPFGAEAFF.

The CDR3 bases are TGCAGTGCTAGACGGGGTCCCGTCCGCAGGAGGGGGTCTGGAAACACCATATATTTT. Encoded protein: CSARRGPVRRRGSGNTIYF. The V and J genes are TRBV20-1 and TRBJ1-3, with a possible D match to TRBD1 (6 bases). This CDR3 region has 19 residues. V was trimmed by 2 bases and J by 1 base, leaving 24 bases between them. CDR1 is DFQATT and CDR2 is SNEGSKA in the germline V gene (reference sequence).

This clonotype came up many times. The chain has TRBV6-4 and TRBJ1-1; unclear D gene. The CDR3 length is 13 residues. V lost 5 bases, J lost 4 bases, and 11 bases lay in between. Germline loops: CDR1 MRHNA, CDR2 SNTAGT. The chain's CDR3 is CASSPQDGTEAFF. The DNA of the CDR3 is TGTGCCAGCAGTCCCCAGGACGGCACTGAAGCTTTCTTT.

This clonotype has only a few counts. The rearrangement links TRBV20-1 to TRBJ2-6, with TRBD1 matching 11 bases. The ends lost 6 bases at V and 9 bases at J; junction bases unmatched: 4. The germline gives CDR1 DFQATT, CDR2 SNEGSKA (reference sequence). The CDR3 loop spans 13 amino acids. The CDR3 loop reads CSARTGGDNVLTF. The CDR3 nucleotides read TGCAGTGCGCGGACAGGGGGCGACAACGTCCTGACTTTC.

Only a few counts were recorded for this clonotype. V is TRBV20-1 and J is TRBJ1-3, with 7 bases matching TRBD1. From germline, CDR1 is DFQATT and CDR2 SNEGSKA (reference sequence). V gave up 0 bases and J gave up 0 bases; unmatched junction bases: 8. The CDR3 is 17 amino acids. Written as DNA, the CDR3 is TGCAGTGCTAGAGACCGGGCAGGGGGTTCCTCTGGAAACACCATATATTTT. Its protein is CSARDRAGGSSGNTIYF.

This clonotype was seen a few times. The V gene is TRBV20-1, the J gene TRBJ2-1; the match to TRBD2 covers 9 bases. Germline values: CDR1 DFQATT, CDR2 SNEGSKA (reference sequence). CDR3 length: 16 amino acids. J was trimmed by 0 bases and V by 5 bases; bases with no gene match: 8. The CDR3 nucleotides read TGCAGTGCTTTCAGCGGGGGGATGTCCTCCTACAATGAGCAGTTCTTC. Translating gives CSAFSGGMSSYNEQFF.

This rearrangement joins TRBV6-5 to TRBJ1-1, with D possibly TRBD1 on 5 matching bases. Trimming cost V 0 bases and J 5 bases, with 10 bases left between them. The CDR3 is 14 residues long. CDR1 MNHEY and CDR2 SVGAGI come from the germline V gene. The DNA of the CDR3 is TGTGCCAGCAGTTACTCGATGGGGGTAACTGAAGCTTTCTTT. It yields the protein CASSYSMGVTEAFF.

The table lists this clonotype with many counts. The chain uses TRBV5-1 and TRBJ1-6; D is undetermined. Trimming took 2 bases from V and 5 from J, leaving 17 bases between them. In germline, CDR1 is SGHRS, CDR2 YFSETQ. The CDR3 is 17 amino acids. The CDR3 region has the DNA TGCGCCAGCAGCTTATTCGGTACAGACGGTAATAATTCACCCCTCCACTTT. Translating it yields CASSLFGTDGNNSPLHF. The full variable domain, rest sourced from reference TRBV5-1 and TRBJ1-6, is KAGVTQTPRYLIKTRGQQVTLSCSPISGHRSVSWYQQTPGQGLQFLFEYFSETQRNKGNFPGRFSGRQFSNSRSEMNVSTLELGDSALYLCASSLFGTDGNNSPLHFGNGTRLTVT.

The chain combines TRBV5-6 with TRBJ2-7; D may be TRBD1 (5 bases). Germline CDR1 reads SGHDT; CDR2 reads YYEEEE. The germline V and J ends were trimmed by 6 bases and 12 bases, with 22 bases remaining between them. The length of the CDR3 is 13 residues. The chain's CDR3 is CASTSSQVERRYF. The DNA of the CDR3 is TGTGCCAGCACCTCCTCACAGGTCGAGAGGAGGTACTTC. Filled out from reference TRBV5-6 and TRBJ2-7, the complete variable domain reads DAGVTQSPTHLIKTRGQQVTLRCSPKSGHDTVSWYQQALGQGPQFIFQYYEEEERQRGNFPDRFSGHQFPNYSSELNVNALLLGDSALYLCASTSSQVERRYFGPGTRLTVT.

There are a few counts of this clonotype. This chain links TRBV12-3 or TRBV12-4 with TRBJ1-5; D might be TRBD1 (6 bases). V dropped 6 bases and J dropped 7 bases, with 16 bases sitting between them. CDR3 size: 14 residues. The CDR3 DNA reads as TGTGCCAGCAGCCACGCAGGGGAGGGCCAGCCCCAGCATTTT. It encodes CASSHAGEGQPQHF.

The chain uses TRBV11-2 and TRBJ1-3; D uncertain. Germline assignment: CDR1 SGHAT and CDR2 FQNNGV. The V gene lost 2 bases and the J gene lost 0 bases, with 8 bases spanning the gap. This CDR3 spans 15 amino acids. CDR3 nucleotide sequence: TGTGCCAGCAGCTTACAATCTCTCTCTGGAAACACCATATATTTT. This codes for CASSLQSLSGNTIYF.